The next 13 T cell receptor beta chains were all read from a single sample in a study of T cells in Graves' hyperthyroidism and ophthalmopathy. Amplification targeted TCR beta CDR3 regions from RNA transcripts. The HTBI primer set served for first-round RT-PCR of the TCR CDR3. TCRdb fed the multiplex PCR reads into MiXCR, producing one record per CDR3 protein. In the table there are a few hundred thousand distinct CDR3 sequences, around 20% of which are singletons. Specimen: blood. The receptors shown here come from a man younger than 30 with Graves' ophthalmopathy.

There are many counts of this clonotype. The chain recombines TRBV29-1 with TRBJ2-1; 7 bases are a match to TRBD2. Trimming took 4 bases from V and 1 from J; bases not matched to a gene: 1. Germline assignment: CDR1 SQVTM and CDR2 ANQGSEA. This CDR3 contains 13 residues. For the CDR3, the DNA is TGCAGCGTTGGGGGAGGGTCCTACAATGAGCAGTTCTTC. Amino acids: CSVGGGSYNEQFF.

This chain links TRBV2 with TRBJ1-2; D uncertain. This CDR3 has 15 residues. CDR1 and CDR2 from the germline V gene are SNHLY and FYNNEI. V was clipped by 1 base and J by 5 bases, with 14 bases between them. CDR3 nucleotide sequence: TGTGCCAGCAGTGAAGTAACAAGACCGGTATATGGCTACACCTTC. Translating gives CASSEVTRPVYGYTF. Drawing the rest from reference TRBV2 and TRBJ1-2, the complete variable domain is EPEVTQTPSHQVTQMGQEVILRCVPISNHLYFYWYRQILGQKVEFLVSFYNNEISEKSEIFDDQFSVERPDGSNFTLKIRSTKLEDSAMYFCASSEVTRPVYGYTFGSGTRLTVV.

The genes are TRBV5-1 and TRBJ2-1; tentative D call: TRBD1 (6 bases). There are 16 residues in the CDR3. Trimming took 5 bases from V and 5 from J, leaving 20 bases between them. Germline CDR1 is SGHRS and CDR2 is YFSETQ. The CDR3 DNA is TGCGCCAGCAGGGAACCTTTGAGGGGGAAGGACAATGAGCAGTTCTTC. Protein sequence: CASREPLRGKDNEQFF.

This clonotype was recorded a few times. The rearrangement uses TRBV15 and TRBJ2-7; 9 bases are shared with TRBD1. The CDR3 spans 16 residues. Germline-derived CDR1 and CDR2 are LNHNV and YYDKDF (reference sequence). The V segment lost 3 bases and the J segment 5 bases; nucleotides outside the gene matches: 11. The CDR3 sequence is CATSSPNRGRSDEQYF. DNA of the CDR3: TGTGCCACCAGCAGTCCTAACAGGGGGCGCAGCGACGAGCAGTACTTC. The entire variable domain, with the rest obtained from reference TRBV15 and TRBJ2-7, is as follows: DAMVIQNPRYQVTQFGKPVTLSCSQTLNHNVMYWYQQKSSQAPKLLFHYYDKDFNNEADTPDNFQSRRPNTSFCFLDIRSPGLGDTAMYLCATSSPNRGRSDEQYFGPGTRLTVT.

This clonotype was found a few times. For the CDR3, the DNA is TGTGCCAGCAGCTCCTATTCGACAGGGGGCGGGGGCTACACCTTC. Protein product: CASSSYSTGGGGYTF. The chain employs TRBV5-6 and TRBJ1-2, with TRBD1 identical over 10 bases. Per the germline V gene, CDR1 is SGHDT and CDR2 is YYEEEE. The CDR3 has 15 residues. Trimming at V came to 3 bases and at J to 8 bases, leaving 10 bases not matched to a gene. The full variable domain, completed using reference TRBV5-6 and TRBJ1-2, is DAGVTQSPTHLIKTRGQQVTLRCSPKSGHDTVSWYQQALGQGPQFIFQYYEEEERQRGNFPDRFSGHQFPNYSSELNVNALLLGDSALYLCASSSYSTGGGGYTFGSGTRLTVV.

This clonotype occurred many times. The J gene is TRBJ2-1, the V gene TRBV7-3; 9 nucleotides match TRBD2. CDR3 length: 16 residues. J lost 5 bases, V lost 5 bases, and 10 bases had no gene match. Germline V CDR1 and CDR2: SGHTA, FQGTGA. CDR3 coding DNA: TGTGCCAGCAGCCCCACCGGGGCTAGCGGGGACAATGAGCAGTTCTTC. Protein: CASSPTGASGDNEQFF.

The chain recombines TRBV15 with TRBJ2-2, with D unclear. The CDR3 length is 13 residues. From germline, CDR1 is LNHNV and CDR2 YYDKDF (reference sequence). V shed 3 bases and J shed 1 base, with 3 bases lying between them. CDR3 nucleotides: TGTGCCACCAGCAGTTTGAACACCGGGGAGCTGTTTTTT. Its translation: CATSSLNTGELFF.

This clonotype was seen a handful of times. The chain carries TRBV19 and TRBJ2-7; TRBD1 matches at 10 bases. V was clipped by 6 bases and J by 6 bases; unmatched bases: 8. This CDR3 spans 14 amino acids. Germline lookup yields CDR1 LNHDA and CDR2 SQIVND (reference sequence). CDR3 coding DNA: TGTGCCAGTAGCTTGGGACAGGGGCGCTCCGAGCAGTACTTC. This translates into CASSLGQGRSEQYF. The whole variable domain, filled in from reference TRBV19 and TRBJ2-7, reads DGGITQSPKYLFRKEGQNVTLSCEQNLNHDAMYWYRQDPGQGLRLIYYSQIVNDFQKGDIAEGYSVSREKKESFPLTVTSAQKNPTAFYLCASSLGQGRSEQYFGPGTRLTVT.

The V and J genes are TRBV12-3 or TRBV12-4 and TRBJ2-5, with D hard to call. The CDR3 consists of 11 residues. Trimming pared 1 base from V and 9 bases from J, leaving 6 bases between. CDR3 sequence reads: CASSLGLPQYF. The CDR3 nucleotides are TGTGCCAGCAGTTTAGGGCTACCCCAGTACTTC.

The sample holds many counts of this clonotype. This chain uses TRBV28 with TRBJ1-6; TRBD1 is a possible D gene (5 bases). Trimming pared 5 bases from V and 11 bases from J, leaving 10 bases between. This CDR3 contains 12 residues. Germline V gene sequence: CDR1 MDHEN, CDR2 SYDVKM. The CDR3 DNA follows: TGTGCCAGCAGTCTGGACAATCCACCCCTCCACTTT. Amino acid sequence: CASSLDNPPLHF.

The chain couples TRBV6-1 to TRBJ2-5; tentative D call: TRBD1 (6 bases). This CDR3 region has 15 residues. V was trimmed by 6 bases and J by 5 bases, leaving 19 bases between them. Germline V gene sequence: CDR1 MNHNS, CDR2 SASEGT. CDR3 amino acids: CASSASGAGGETQYF. The CDR3 coding sequence is TGTGCCAGCAGCGCCTCAGGGGCGGGCGGGGAGACCCAGTACTTC.

This clonotype was seen a few times. One junction end disagrees with the germline gene, perhaps due to a read error. The V call is TRBV11-2, the J call TRBJ2-1; D is unresolved. The CDR3 has 12 amino acids. Germline CDR1 reads SGHAT; CDR2 reads FQNNGV. The CDR3 protein is CASSQFNNEQFF. CDR3 DNA: TGCGCCAGCAGCCAATTCAACAATGAGCAGTTCTTC.

This clonotype was counted a few times. This chain uses TRBV5-4 with TRBJ2-1; D may match TRBD1 or TRBD2 (6 bases each). The CDR3 totals 16 residues. The germline V gene has CDR1 SGHNT and CDR2 YYREEE (reference sequence). Trimming stripped 0 bases from V and 5 bases from J, with 15 bases between. DNA for the CDR3: TGTGCCAGCAGCTTGGTGGGGGGCCCGTCTAACAATGAGCAGTTCTTC. It specifies CASSLVGGPSNNEQFF.